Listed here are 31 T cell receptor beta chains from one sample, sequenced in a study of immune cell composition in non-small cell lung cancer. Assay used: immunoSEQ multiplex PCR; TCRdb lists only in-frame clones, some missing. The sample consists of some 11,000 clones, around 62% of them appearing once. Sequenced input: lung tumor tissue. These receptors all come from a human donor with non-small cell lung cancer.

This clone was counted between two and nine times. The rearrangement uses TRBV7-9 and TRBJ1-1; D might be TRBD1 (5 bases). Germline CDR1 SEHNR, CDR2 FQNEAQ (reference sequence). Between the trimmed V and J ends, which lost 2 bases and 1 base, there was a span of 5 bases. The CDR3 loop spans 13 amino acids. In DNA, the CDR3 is TGTGCCAGCAGCTTAACAGGGAACACTGAAGCTTTCTTT. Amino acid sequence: CASSLTGNTEAFF.

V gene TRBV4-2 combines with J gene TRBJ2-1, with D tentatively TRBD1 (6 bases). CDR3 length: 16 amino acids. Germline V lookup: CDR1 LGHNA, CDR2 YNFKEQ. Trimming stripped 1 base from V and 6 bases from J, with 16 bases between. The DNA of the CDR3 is TGTGCCAGCAGCCAAGGAGTAGGGGGAGCCCTCAATGAGCAGTTCTTC. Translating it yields CASSQGVGGALNEQFF.

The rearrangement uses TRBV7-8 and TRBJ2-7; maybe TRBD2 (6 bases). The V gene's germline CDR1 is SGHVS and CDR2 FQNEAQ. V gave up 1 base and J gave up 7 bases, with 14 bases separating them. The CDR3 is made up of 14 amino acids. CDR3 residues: CASSLGLAFQEQYF. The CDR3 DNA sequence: TGTGCCAGCAGCTTAGGGCTAGCGTTTCAAGAGCAGTACTTC.

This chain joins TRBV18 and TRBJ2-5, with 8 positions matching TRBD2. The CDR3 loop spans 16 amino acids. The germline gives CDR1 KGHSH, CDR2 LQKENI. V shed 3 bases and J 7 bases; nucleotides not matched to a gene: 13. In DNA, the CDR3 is TGTGCCAGCTCACCTACGGCGGGACTAGGTCAGGGGACCCAGTACTTC. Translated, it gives CASSPTAGLGQGTQYF.

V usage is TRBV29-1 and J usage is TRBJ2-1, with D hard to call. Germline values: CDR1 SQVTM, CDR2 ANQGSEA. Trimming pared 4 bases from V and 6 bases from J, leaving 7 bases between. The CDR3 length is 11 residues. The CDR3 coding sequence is TGCAGCGTTGGGGCCTTCAATGAGCAGTTCTTC. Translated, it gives CSVGAFNEQFF.

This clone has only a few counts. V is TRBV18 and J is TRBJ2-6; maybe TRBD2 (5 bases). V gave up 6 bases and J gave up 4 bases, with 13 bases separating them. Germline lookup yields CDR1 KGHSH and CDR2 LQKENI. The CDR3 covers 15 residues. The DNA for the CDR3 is TGTGCCAGCTCCCCCAGTTCGGGAGGGGCCAACGTCCTGACTTTC. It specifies CASSPSSGGANVLTF.

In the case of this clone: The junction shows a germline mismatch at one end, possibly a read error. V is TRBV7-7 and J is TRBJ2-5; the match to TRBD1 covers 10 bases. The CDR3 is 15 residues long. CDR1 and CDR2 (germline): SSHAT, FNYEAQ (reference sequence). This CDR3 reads CASSSGQGGQETQYF. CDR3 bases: TGTGCTAGCAGCTCCGGACAGGGGGGCCAAGAGACCCAGTACTTC.

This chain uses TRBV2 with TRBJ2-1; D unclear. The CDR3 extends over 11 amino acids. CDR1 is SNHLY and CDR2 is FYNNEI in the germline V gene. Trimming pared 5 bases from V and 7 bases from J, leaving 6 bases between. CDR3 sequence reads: CASSPENEQFF. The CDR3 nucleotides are TGTGCCAGCAGTCCGGAGAATGAGCAGTTCTTC.

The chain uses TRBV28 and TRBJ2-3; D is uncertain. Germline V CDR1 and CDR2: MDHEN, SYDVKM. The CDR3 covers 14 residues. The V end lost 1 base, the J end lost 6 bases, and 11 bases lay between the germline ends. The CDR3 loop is CASSLSTESDTQYF. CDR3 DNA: TGTGCCAGCAGTTTATCCACTGAAAGCGATACGCAGTATTTT.

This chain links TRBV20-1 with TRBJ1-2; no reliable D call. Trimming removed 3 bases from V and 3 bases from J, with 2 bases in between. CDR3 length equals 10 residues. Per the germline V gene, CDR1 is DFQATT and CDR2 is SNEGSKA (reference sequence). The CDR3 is CSASYYGYTF. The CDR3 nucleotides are TGCAGTGCTAGCTACTATGGCTACACCTTC.

CDR3 sequence reads: CASSLGTAYNQPQHF. CDR3 DNA: TGTGCCAGCAGTCTCGGGACAGCTTATAATCAGCCCCAGCATTTT. V usage is TRBV2 and J usage is TRBJ1-5; the match to TRBD1 covers 7 bases. The CDR3 spans 15 residues. V shed 5 bases and J 4 bases; nucleotides not matched to a gene: 8. Germline V gives CDR1 SNHLY, CDR2 FYNNEI.

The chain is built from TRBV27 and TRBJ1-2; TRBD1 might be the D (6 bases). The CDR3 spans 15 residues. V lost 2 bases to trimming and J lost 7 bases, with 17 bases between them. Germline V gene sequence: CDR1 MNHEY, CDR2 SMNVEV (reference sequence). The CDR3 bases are TGTGCCAGCAGTTTAACGGGACAAGTCAAGAGTGGCTACACCTTC. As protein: CASSLTGQVKSGYTF.

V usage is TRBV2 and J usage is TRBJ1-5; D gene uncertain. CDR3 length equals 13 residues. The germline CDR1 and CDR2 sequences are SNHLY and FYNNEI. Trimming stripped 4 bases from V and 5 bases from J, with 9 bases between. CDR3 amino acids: CASSVTQDQPQHF. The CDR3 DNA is TGTGCCAGCAGTGTAACACAAGATCAGCCCCAGCATTTT.

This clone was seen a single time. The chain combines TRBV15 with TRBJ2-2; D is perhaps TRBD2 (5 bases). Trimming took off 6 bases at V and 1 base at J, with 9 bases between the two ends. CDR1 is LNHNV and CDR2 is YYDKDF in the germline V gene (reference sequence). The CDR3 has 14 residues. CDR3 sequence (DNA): TGTGCCACCAGTCAAGGGAGGAACACCGGGGAGCTGTTTTTT. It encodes CATSQGRNTGELFF. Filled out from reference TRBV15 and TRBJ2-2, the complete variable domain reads DAMVIQNPRYQVTQFGKPVTLSCSQTLNHNVMYWYQQKSSQAPKLLFHYYDKDFNNEADTPDNFQSRRPNTSFCFLDIRSPGLGDTAMYLCATSQGRNTGELFFGEGSRLTVL.

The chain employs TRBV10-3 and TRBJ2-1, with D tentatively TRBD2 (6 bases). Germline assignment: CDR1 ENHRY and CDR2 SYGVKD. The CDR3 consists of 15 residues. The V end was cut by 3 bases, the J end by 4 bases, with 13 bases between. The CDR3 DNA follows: TGTGCCATCAGTGAAGGAGCGGGTCGATACAATGAGCAGTTCTTC. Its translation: CAISEGAGRYNEQFF.

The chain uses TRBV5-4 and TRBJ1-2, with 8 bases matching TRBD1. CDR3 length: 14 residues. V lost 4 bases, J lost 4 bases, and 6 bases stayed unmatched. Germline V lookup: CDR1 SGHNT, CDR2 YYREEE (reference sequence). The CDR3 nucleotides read TGTGCCAGCAGCGGCGGACAGGGAGTCTATGGCTACACCTTC. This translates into CASSGGQGVYGYTF.

The CDR3 is CASSLLAGELAGERNEQYF. The CDR3 coding sequence is TGTGCCAGCAGTTTATTGGCGGGAGAATTAGCGGGAGAAAGGAACGAGCAGTACTTC. The chain couples TRBV27 to TRBJ2-7, with 9 positions matching TRBD2. The CDR3 sequence is 19 residues long. Germline V lookup: CDR1 MNHEY, CDR2 SMNVEV (reference sequence). Trimming removed 1 base from V and 5 bases from J; junction bases left unmatched: 18.

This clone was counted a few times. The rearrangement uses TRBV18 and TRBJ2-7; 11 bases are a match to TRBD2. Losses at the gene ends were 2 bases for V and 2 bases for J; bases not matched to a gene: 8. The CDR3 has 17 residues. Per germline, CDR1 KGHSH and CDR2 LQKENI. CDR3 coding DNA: TGTGCCAGCTCACCAAAGGGAGGACTAGCGGGTACCTACGAGCAGTACTTC. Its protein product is CASSPKGGLAGTYEQYF.

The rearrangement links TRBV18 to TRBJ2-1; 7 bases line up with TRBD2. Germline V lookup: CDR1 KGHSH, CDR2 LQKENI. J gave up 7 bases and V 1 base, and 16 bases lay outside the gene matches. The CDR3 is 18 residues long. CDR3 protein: CASSPRAGVVVIPNEQFF. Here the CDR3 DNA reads TGTGCCAGCTCACCACGGGCGGGAGTGGTAGTTATTCCGAATGAGCAGTTCTTC.

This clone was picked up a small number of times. In DNA, the CDR3 is TGTGCCAGCAGTTTTACAGGGGAGAAACAGCCCCAGCATTTT. It yields the protein CASSFTGEKQPQHF. The V and J genes are TRBV27 and TRBJ1-5; 7 bases match TRBD1. Germline loops: CDR1 MNHEY, CDR2 SMNVEV (reference sequence). CDR3 length: 14 amino acids. The junction had 6 bases not matched to a gene; V was cut back by 3 bases and J by 7 bases.

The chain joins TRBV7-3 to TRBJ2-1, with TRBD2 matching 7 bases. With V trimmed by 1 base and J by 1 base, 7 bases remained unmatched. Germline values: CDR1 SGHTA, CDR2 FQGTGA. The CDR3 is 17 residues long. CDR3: CASSLMGGSGSYNEQFF. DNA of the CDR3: TGTGCCAGCAGCTTAATGGGCGGGAGTGGGTCCTACAATGAGCAGTTCTTC.

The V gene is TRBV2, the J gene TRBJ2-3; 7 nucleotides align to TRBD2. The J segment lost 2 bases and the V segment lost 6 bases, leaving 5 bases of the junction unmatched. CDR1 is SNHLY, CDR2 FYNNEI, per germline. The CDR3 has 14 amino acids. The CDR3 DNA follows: TGTGCCAGCAGGGGGCGGGGGTACACAGATACGCAGTATTTT. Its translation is CASRGRGYTDTQYF.

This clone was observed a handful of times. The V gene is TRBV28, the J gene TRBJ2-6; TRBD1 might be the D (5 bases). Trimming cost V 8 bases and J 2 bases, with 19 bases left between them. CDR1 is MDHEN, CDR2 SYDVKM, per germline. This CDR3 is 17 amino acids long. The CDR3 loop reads CASLGASLSAGANVLTF. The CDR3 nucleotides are TGTGCCAGCTTAGGGGCATCACTATCGGCTGGGGCCAACGTCCTGACTTTC.

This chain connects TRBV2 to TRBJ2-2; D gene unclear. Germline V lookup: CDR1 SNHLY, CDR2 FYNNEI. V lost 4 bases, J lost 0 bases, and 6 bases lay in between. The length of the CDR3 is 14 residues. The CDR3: CASSAVANTGELFF. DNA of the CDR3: TGTGCCAGCAGTGCTGTCGCGAACACCGGGGAGCTGTTTTTT.

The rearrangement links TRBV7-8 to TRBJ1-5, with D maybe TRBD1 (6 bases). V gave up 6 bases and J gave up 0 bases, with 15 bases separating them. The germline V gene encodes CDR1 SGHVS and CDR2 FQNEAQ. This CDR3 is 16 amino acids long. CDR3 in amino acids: CASRSSHRDSNQPQHF. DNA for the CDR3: TGTGCCAGCAGGTCTTCCCACAGGGATAGCAATCAGCCCCAGCATTTT. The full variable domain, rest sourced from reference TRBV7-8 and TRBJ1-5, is GAGVSQSPRYKVAKRGQDVALRCDPISGHVSLFWYQQALGQGPEFLTYFQNEAQLDKSGLPSDRFFAERPEGSVSTLKIQRTQQEDSAVYLCASRSSHRDSNQPQHFGDGTRLSIL.

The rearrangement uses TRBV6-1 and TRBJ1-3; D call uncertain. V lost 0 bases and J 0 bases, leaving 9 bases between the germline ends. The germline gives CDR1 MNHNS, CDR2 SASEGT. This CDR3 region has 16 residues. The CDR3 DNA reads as TGTGCCAGCAGTGAAGCTGGAGCGAGCTCTGGAAACACCATATATTTT. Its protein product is CASSEAGASSGNTIYF.

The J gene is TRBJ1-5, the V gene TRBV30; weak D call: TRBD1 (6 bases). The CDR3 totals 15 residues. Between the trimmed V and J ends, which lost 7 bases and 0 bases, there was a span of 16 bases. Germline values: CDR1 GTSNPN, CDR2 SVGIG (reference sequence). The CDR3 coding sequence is TGTGCCTTAACTTCTGGACAGACTAGCAATCAGCCCCAGCATTTT. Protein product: CALTSGQTSNQPQHF.

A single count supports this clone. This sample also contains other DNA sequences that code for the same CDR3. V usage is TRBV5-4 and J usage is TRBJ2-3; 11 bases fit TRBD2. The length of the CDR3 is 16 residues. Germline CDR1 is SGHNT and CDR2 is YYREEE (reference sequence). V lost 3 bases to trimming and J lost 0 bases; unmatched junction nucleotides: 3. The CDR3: CASSSGLAGSTDTQYF. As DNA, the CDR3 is TGTGCCAGCAGCTCCGGACTAGCGGGTAGCACAGATACGCAGTATTTT.

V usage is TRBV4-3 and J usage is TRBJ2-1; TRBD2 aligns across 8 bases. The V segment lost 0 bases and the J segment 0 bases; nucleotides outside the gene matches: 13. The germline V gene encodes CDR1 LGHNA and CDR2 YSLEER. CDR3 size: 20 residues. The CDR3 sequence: CASSQDWRTGTRASYNEQFF. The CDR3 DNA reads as TGCGCCAGCAGCCAAGATTGGCGAACCGGGACTAGAGCCTCCTACAATGAGCAGTTCTTC.

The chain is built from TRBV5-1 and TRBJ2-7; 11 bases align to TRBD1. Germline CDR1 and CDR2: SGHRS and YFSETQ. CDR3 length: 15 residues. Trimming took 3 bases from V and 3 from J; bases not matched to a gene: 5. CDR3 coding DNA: TGCGCCAGCAGCTCGGGGACAGGGGGAATCTACGAGCAGTACTTC. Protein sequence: CASSSGTGGIYEQYF.

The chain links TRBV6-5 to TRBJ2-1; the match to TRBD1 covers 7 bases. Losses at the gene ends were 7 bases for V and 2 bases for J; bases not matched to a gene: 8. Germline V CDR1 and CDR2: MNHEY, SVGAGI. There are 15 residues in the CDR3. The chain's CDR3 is CASKRGQGAYNEQFF. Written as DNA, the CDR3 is TGTGCCAGCAAGAGGGGGCAGGGGGCCTACAATGAGCAGTTCTTC.